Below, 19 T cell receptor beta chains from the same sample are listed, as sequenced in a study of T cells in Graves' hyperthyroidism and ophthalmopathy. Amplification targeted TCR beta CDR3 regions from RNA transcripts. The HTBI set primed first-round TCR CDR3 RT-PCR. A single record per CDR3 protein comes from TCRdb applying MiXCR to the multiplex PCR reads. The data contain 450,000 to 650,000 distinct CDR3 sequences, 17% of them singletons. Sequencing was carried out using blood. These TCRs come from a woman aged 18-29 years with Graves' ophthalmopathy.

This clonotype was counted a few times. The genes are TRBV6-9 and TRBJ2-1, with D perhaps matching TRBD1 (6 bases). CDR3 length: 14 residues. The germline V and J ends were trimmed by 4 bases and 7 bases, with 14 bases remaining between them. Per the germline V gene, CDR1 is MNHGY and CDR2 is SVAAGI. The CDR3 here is CASSLQGVGNEQFF. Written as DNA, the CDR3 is TGTGCCAGCAGTTTACAGGGTGTGGGTAATGAGCAGTTCTTC.

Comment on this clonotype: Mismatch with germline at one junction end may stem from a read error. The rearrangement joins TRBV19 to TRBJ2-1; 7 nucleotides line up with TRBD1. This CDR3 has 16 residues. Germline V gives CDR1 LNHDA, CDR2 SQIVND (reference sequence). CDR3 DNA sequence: TGTGCCAGTAGCATAGACAGGGCTAGCTCCTACAATGAGCAGTTCTTC. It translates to CASSIDRASSYNEQFF.

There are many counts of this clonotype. Here the CDR3 DNA reads TGTGCCAGCAGAGACGCCCCTCTGGCCAATGAGCAGTTCTTC. This codes for CASRDAPLANEQFF. The genes are TRBV6-2 or TRBV6-3 and TRBJ2-1; D not certain. CDR1 is MNHEY and CDR2 is SVGEGT in the germline V gene. Trimming took 6 bases from V and 6 from J, leaving 15 bases between them. The CDR3 has 14 amino acids.

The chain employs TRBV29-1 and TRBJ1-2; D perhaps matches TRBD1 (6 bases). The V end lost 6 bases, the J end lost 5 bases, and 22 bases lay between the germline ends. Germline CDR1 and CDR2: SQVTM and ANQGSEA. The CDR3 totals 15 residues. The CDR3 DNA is TGCAGCGTCAAGGGGGGCCACGAGGACCCTTATGGCTACACCTTC. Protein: CSVKGGHEDPYGYTF.

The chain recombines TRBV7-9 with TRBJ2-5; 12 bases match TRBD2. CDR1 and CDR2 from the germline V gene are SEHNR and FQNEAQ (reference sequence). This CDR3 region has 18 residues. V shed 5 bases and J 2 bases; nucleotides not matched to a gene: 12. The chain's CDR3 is CASSPTTRLAGEQETQYF. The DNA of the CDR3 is TGTGCCAGCAGCCCCACGACCCGACTAGCGGGAGAACAAGAGACCCAGTACTTC.

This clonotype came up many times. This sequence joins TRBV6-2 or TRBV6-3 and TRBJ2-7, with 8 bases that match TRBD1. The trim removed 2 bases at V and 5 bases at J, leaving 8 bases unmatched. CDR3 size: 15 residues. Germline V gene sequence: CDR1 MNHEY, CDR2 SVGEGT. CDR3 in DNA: TGTGCCAGCAGTTACGACTGGACAGGGCGCGACGAGCAGTACTTC. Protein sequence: CASSYDWTGRDEQYF.

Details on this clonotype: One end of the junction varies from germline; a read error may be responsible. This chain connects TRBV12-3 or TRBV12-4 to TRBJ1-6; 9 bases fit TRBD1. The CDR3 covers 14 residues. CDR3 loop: CTSSLGQGDSPLHF. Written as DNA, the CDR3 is TGTACCAGCAGTTTGGGACAGGGAGATTCACCCCTCCACTTT.

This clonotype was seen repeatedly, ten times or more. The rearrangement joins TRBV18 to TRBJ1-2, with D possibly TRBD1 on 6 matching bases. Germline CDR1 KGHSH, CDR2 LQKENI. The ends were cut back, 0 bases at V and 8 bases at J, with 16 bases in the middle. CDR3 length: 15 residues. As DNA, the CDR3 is TGTGCCAGCTCACCACCTGTAACAGGGCTTCGGGGCTACACCTTC. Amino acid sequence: CASSPPVTGLRGYTF.

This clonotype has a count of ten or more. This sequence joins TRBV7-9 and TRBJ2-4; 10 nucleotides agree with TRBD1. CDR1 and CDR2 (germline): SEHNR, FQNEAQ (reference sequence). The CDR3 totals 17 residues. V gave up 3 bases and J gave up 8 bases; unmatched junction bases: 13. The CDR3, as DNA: TGTGCCAGCAGCTTCCCCCAAGACAGGGGGCCGGGGGACATTCAGTACTTC. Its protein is CASSFPQDRGPGDIQYF.

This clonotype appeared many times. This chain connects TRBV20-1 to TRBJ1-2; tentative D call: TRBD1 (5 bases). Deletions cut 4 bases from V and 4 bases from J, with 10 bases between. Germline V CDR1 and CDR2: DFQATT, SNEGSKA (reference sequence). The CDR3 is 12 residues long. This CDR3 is CSATGDGYGYTF. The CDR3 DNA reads TGCAGTGCTACGGGGGACGGCTATGGCTACACCTTC.

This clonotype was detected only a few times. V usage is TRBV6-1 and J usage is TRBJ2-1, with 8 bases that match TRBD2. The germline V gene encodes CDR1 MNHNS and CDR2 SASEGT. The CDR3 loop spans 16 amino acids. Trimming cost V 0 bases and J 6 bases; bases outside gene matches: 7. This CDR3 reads CASSEALGGAVNEQFF. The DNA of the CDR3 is TGTGCCAGCAGTGAAGCGCTCGGGGGGGCCGTCAATGAGCAGTTCTTC.

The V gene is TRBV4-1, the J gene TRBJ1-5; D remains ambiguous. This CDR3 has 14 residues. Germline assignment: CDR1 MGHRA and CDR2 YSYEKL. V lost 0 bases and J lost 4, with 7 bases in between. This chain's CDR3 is CASSQDPGNQPQHF. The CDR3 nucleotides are TGCGCCAGCAGCCAAGATCCCGGGAATCAGCCCCAGCATTTT.

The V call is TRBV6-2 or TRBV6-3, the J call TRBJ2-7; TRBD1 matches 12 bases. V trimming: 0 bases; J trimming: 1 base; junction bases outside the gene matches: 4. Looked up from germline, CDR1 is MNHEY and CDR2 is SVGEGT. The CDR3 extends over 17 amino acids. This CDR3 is CASSYSGTGGSSYEQYF. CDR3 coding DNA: TGTGCCAGCAGTTACTCGGGGACAGGGGGCAGTTCCTACGAGCAGTACTTC.

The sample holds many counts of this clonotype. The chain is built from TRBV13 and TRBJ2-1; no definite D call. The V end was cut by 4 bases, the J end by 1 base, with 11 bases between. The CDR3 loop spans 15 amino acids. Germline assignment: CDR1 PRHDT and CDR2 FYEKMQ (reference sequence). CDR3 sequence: CASSYTAFSYNEQFF. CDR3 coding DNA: TGTGCCAGCAGCTACACAGCCTTTTCCTACAATGAGCAGTTCTTC.

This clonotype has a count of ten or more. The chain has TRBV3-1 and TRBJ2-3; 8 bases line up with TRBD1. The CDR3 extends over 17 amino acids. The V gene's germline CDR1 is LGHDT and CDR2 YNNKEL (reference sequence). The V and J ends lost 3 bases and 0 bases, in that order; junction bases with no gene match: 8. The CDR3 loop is CASSQVPTGASTDTQYF. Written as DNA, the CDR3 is TGTGCCAGCAGCCAGGTACCGACAGGGGCCAGCACAGATACGCAGTATTTT.

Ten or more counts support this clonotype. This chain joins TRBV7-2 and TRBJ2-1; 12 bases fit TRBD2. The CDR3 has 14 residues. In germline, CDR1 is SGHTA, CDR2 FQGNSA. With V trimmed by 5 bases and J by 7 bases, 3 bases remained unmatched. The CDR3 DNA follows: TGTGCCAGCAGCACCGGGACTAGCGGGAATGAGCAGTTCTTC. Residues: CASSTGTSGNEQFF.

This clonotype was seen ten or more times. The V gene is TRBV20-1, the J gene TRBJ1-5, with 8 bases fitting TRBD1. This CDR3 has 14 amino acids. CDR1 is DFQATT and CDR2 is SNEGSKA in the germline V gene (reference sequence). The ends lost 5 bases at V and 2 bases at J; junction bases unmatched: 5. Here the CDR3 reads CSAPGQGGNQPQHF. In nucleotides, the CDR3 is TGCAGTGCTCCTGGACAGGGCGGCAATCAGCCCCAGCATTTT.

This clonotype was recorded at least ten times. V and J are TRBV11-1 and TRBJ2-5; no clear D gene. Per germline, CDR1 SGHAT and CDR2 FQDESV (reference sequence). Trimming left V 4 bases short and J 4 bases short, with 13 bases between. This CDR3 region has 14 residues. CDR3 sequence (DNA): TGTGCCAGCAGCTACACCCTTGAAGGAGAGACCCAGTACTTC. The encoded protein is CASSYTLEGETQYF. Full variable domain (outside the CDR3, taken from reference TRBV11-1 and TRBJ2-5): EAEVAQSPRYKITEKSQAVAFWCDPISGHATLYWYRQILGQGPELLVQFQDESVVDDSQLPKDRFSAERLKGVDSTLKIQPAELGDSAMYLCASSYTLEGETQYFGPGTRLLVL.

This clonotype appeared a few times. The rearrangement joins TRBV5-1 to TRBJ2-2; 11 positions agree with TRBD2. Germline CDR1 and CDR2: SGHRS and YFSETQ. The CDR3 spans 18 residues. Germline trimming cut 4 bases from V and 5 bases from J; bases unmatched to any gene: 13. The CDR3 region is CASSPFSGGAGNTGELFF. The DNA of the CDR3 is TGCGCCAGCAGCCCCTTTAGCGGGGGGGCCGGGAATACCGGGGAGCTGTTTTTT.